Listed here are 15 T cell receptor beta chains from one sample, sequenced in a study of shared clonotypes between healthy human individuals. The protocol was immunoSEQ multiplex PCR, while the TCRdb copy is restricted to in-frame clones and leaves out a portion. Here the sample spans more than 900,000 clones, 78% being singletons. The sequenced material came from memory CD4+ T cells from PBMCs. Subset described: CD45RA-negative fraction. All receptors come from a young man in good health. Some clones in this sample may be carry-over from other donors' samples.

The chain joins TRBV7-3 to TRBJ2-1; a weak D match, TRBD2 (6 bases). Between the trimmed V and J ends, which lost 5 bases and 0 bases, there was a span of 20 bases. CDR3 length: 18 amino acids. The V gene's germline CDR1 is SGHTA and CDR2 FQGTGA. The CDR3 region is CASSPLGGAIFSYNEQFF. CDR3 nucleotides: TGTGCCAGCAGCCCCCTCGGCGGGGCGATTTTCTCCTACAATGAGCAGTTCTTC.

This clone was seen only a few times. This sequence joins TRBV6-1 and TRBJ2-7, with TRBD1 matching over 9 bases. CDR1 is MNHNS, CDR2 SASEGT, per germline. The CDR3 runs 15 residues. J was trimmed by 6 bases and V by 2 bases; bases with no gene match: 8. The DNA for the CDR3 is TGTGCCAGCAGTGAACCGGGACAGGGTGCGGGCGAGCAGTACTTC. Protein product: CASSEPGQGAGEQYF.

The chain has TRBV9 and TRBJ2-3, with 15 bases lining up with TRBD2. In germline, CDR1 is SGDLS, CDR2 YYNGEE. The V and J ends lost 3 bases and 3 bases, in that order; junction bases with no gene match: 5. This CDR3 region has 17 residues. The CDR3 protein is CASSEIGLAGGTDTQYF. The CDR3 coding sequence is TGTGCCAGCAGCGAAATAGGACTAGCGGGAGGGACAGATACGCAGTATTTT.

This clone was seen a few times. This sequence joins TRBV29-1 and TRBJ1-2; D remains ambiguous. The CDR3 consists of 10 residues. V shed 5 bases and J shed 8 bases, with 9 bases lying between them. Germline V gene sequence: CDR1 SQVTM, CDR2 ANQGSEA. The CDR3 protein is CSVRVEGYTF. Written as DNA, the CDR3 is TGCAGCGTTCGGGTGGAGGGCTACACCTTC.

The chain joins TRBV28 to TRBJ2-1; TRBD1 matches at 7 bases. The CDR3 has 13 amino acids. V lost 10 bases and J lost 8; bases outside the gene matches: 11. Germline assignment: CDR1 MDHEN and CDR2 SYDVKM. The chain's CDR3 is CATDVTGKDEQFF. The CDR3 region has the DNA TGTGCCACCGATGTGACAGGGAAAGATGAGCAGTTCTTC.

The gene calls are TRBV11-3 and TRBJ2-2; TRBD1 matches at 9 bases. The junction had 10 bases not matched to a gene; V was cut back by 5 bases and J by 6 bases. This CDR3 contains 16 residues. Per germline, CDR1 SGHNT and CDR2 YENEEA. This CDR3 reads CASSPWTGVGPGELFF. The CDR3 nucleotides read TGTGCCAGCAGCCCCTGGACAGGGGTAGGACCCGGGGAGCTGTTTTTT.

This rearrangement joins TRBV28 to TRBJ1-1; 9 nucleotides agree with TRBD1. The CDR3 is 16 residues long. V was pared by 7 bases and J by 2 bases, with 11 bases of the junction left unmatched. Germline values: CDR1 MDHEN, CDR2 SYDVKM. CDR3 protein: CASTPIGQGRNTEAFF. CDR3 DNA sequence: TGTGCCAGCACCCCCATCGGACAGGGGCGAAACACTGAAGCTTTCTTT.

This clone has more than one count but fewer than ten. This chain uses TRBV7-2 with TRBJ1-2; a weak D match, TRBD1 (5 bases). The CDR3 is 12 residues long. The V end lost 1 base, the J end lost 9 bases, and 9 bases lay between the germline ends. The germline CDR1 and CDR2 sequences are SGHTA and FQGNSA. The CDR3 protein is CASSLGGERYTF. The CDR3 region has the DNA TGTGCCAGCAGCTTAGGGGGCGAGCGCTACACCTTC.

The chain is built from TRBV5-6 and TRBJ2-2; TRBD2 agrees at 9 bases. The CDR3 spans 13 residues. V lost 4 bases, J lost 7 bases, and 2 bases stayed unmatched. Germline assignment: CDR1 SGHDT and CDR2 YYEEEE. The CDR3 bases are TGTGCCAGCAGCCGCGGGAGGGTCGGGGAGCTGTTTTTT. Translated, it gives CASSRGRVGELFF.

The CDR3 is CASRDRQGSYNEQFF. As DNA, the CDR3 is TGTGCCAGCAGGGACCGACAGGGCTCCTACAATGAGCAGTTCTTC. This sequence joins TRBV6-6 and TRBJ2-1, with 7 bases that match TRBD1. The V gene's germline CDR1 is MNHNY and CDR2 SVGAGI (reference sequence). The CDR3 covers 15 residues. V was clipped by 6 bases and J by 0 bases; unmatched bases: 5.

The chain uses TRBV28 and TRBJ1-2; D remains unclear. CDR1 is MDHEN, CDR2 SYDVKM, per germline. V was shortened by 4 bases and J by 5 bases, with 11 bases between the two germline ends. This CDR3 has 13 amino acids. CDR3 nucleotide sequence: TGTGCCAGCAGTTCGCGCGTAGAGTATGGCTACACCTTC. It codes for CASSSRVEYGYTF.

Comment on this clone: Other DNA sequences within the sample encode an identical CDR3. This chain connects TRBV28 to TRBJ2-1; the match to TRBD2 covers 8 bases. Germline CDR1 MDHEN, CDR2 SYDVKM. The trim removed 6 bases at V and 0 bases at J, leaving 4 bases unmatched. The CDR3 runs 15 residues. The CDR3 region has the DNA TGTGCCAGCAGAACAAGCGGGAGCTCCTACAATGAGCAGTTCTTC. Translating gives CASRTSGSSYNEQFF.

On this clone itself: A far larger clone is off by one base, so a read error is likely. J is TRBJ2-2 and V is TRBV27, with a tentative D call TRBD1 (6 bases). This CDR3 has 15 amino acids. Germline assignment: CDR1 MNHEY and CDR2 SMNVEV (reference sequence). Written as DNA, the CDR3 is TGTACCAGCAGTTCCCGACAGGAAAACACCGGGGAGCTGTTTTTT. Amino acids: CTSSSRQENTGELFF.

CDR3 in DNA: TGTGCCTGGAGTGTAAGGGGACCCTACGAGCAGTACTTC. This sequence encodes CAWSVRGPYEQYF. This chain joins TRBV30 and TRBJ2-7; tentatively, D is TRBD1 or TRBD2 (5 bases each). With 0 bases removed from V and 2 bases from J, the gap between germline ends came to 8 bases. The CDR3 is 13 residues long. The germline V gene has CDR1 GTSNPN and CDR2 SVGIG (reference sequence).

This rearrangement joins TRBV30 to TRBJ1-1, with 10 positions matching TRBD1. Germline lookup yields CDR1 GTSNPN and CDR2 SVGIG (reference sequence). J was trimmed by 4 bases and V by 6 bases; bases with no gene match: 14. There are 16 residues in the CDR3. The CDR3 reads CACLPGQGLVGTEAFF. The CDR3 coding sequence is TGTGCCTGTCTTCCGGGACAGGGGTTAGTAGGCACTGAAGCTTTCTTT.